Listed below are T cell receptor beta chains from one sample, sequenced in a study of shared clonotypes between healthy human individuals. TCRdb keeps only in-frame clones here, not all; method: immunoSEQ multiplex PCR. The profile shows some 2,500,000 clones, 85% to 95% of them singletons. Sequencing input: naive CD4+ T cells from PBMCs. These receptors came from a man aged 18 to 29 in good health. Some clones in this sample may be carry-over from other donors' samples. The CDR3 runs from the conserved cysteine through the conserved F or W. The order of the fields is clone size, V gene, J gene, D gene, CDR3 DNA, CDR3 protein. D genes are given only for firm matches. Rows give clone size only sometimes, using once, few, many, or a class for an expanded clone.

clone size: NA; V gene: TRBV7-8; J gene: TRBJ2-7; D gene: TRBD2; CDR3 DNA: TGTGCCAGCAGCTTTGACCTAGCGGCTCACTACGAGCAGTACTTC; CDR3 protein: CASSFDLAAHYEQYF
clone size: NA; V gene: TRBV7-9; J gene: TRBJ1-1; D gene: TRBD1; CDR3 DNA: TGTGCCAGCAGCCAGACAGGGGGCACTGAAGCTTTCTTT; CDR3 protein: CASSQTGGTEAFF
clone size: NA; V gene: TRBV5-4; J gene: TRBJ2-1; D gene: NA; CDR3 DNA: TGTGCCAGCAGTAGGACAGAGGGAGGATACAATGAGCAGTTCTTC; CDR3 protein: CASSRTEGGYNEQFF
clone size: once; V gene: TRBV5-4; J gene: TRBJ1-2; D gene: TRBD1; CDR3 DNA: TGTGCCAGCAGGGCAAGAGTAGGGGGCGGGGATGGCTACACCTTC; CDR3 protein: CASRARVGGGDGYTF
clone size: NA; V gene: TRBV20-1; J gene: TRBJ2-5; D gene: NA; CDR3 DNA: TGCAGTGCTAGAAAAAGAGAGACCCAGTACTTC; CDR3 protein: CSARKRETQYF
clone size: NA; V gene: TRBV5-1; J gene: TRBJ2-1; D gene: TRBD2; CDR3 DNA: TGCGCCAGCACCCCGGAGGCGGGAGCGAATGAGCAGTTCTTC; CDR3 protein: CASTPEAGANEQFF
clone size: NA; V gene: TRBV7-2; J gene: TRBJ1-5; D gene: NA; CDR3 DNA: TGTGCCAGCAGCTGGGGGGTATCGGGCAATCAGCCCCAGCATTTT; CDR3 protein: CASSWGVSGNQPQHF
clone size: NA; V gene: TRBV6-1; J gene: TRBJ1-1; D gene: TRBD1; CDR3 DNA: TGTGCCAGCAGGAAAGACAGGGGCACTGAAGCTTTCTTT; CDR3 protein: CASRKDRGTEAFF
clone size: NA; V gene: TRBV5-1; J gene: TRBJ1-1; D gene: NA; CDR3 DNA: TGCGCCAGCAGCTTAGATGACCCCCCGGGCCCTGAAGCTTTCTTT; CDR3 protein: CASSLDDPPGPEAFF
clone size: NA; V gene: TRBV18; J gene: TRBJ2-7; D gene: NA; CDR3 DNA: TGTGCCAGCTCACCTCGGGTTCCCTACGAGCAGTACTTC; CDR3 protein: CASSPRVPYEQYF
clone size: NA; V gene: TRBV7-9; J gene: TRBJ1-5; D gene: NA; CDR3 DNA: TGTGCCAGCAGCTTAGAAGGGGGGCGGCCCCAGCATTTT; CDR3 protein: CASSLEGGRPQHF